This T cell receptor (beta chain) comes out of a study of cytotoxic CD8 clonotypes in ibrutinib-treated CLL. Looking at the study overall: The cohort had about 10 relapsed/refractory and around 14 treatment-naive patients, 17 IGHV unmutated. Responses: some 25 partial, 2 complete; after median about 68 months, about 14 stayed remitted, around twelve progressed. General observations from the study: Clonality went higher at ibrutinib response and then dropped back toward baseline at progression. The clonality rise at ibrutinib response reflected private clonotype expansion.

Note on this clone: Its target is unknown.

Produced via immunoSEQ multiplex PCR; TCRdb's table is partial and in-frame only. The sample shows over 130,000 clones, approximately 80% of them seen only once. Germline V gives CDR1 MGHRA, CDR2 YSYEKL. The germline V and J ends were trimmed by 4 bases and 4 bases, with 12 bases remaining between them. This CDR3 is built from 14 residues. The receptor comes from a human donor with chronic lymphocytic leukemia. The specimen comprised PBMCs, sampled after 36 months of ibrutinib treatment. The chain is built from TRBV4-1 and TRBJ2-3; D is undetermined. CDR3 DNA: TGCGCCAGCAGCCCCCTAGGCCAGTCAGATACGCAGTATTTT. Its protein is CASSPLGQSDTQYF.